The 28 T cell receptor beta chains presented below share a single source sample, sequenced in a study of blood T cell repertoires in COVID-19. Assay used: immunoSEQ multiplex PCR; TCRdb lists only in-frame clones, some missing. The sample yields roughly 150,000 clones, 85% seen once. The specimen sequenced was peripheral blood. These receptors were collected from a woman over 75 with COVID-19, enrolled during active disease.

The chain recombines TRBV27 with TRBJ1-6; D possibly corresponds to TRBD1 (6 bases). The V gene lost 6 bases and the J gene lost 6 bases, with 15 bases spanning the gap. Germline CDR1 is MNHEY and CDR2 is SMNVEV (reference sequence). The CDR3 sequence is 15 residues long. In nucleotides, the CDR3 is TGTGCCAGCAGCTCTTTCGACAGGCTTAATTCACCCCTCCACTTT. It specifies CASSSFDRLNSPLHF.

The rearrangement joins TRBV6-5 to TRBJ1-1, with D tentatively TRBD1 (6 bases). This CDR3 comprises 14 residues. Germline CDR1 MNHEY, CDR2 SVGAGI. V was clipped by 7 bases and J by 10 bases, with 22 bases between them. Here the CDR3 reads CASTVTWWDIGAFF. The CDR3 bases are TGTGCCAGCACCGTAACGTGGTGGGACATAGGAGCTTTCTTT.

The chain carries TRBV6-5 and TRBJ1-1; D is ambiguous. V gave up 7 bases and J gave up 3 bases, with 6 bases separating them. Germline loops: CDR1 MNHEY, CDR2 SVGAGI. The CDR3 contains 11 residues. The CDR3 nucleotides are TGTGCCAGCAACGAGGACACTGAAGCTTTCTTT. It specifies CASNEDTEAFF.

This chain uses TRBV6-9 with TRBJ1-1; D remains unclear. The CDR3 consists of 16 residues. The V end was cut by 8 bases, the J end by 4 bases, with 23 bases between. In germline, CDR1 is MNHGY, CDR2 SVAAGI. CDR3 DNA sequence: TGTGCCAGCCCGGAGCTCCTTCGAGAGGTGGGCACTGAAGCTTTCTTT. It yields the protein CASPELLREVGTEAFF.

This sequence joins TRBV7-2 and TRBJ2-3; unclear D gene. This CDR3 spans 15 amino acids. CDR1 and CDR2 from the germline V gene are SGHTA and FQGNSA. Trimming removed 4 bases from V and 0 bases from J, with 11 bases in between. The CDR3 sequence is CASSYPTPSTDTQYF. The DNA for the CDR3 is TGTGCCAGCAGCTACCCCACTCCTAGCACAGATACGCAGTATTTT.

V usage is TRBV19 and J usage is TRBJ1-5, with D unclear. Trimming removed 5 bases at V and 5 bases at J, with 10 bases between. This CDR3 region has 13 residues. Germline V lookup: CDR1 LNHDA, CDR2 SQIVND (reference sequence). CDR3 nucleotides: TGTGCCAGTAGTCTCCAGGAAGATCAGCCCCAGCATTTT. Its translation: CASSLQEDQPQHF.

This CDR3 is CASSFGTSGAKTQYF. DNA of the CDR3: TGTGCCAGCAGCTTTGGGACTAGCGGGGCCAAGACCCAGTACTTC. This chain uses TRBV5-4 with TRBJ2-5; 13 bases map to TRBD2. Germline V lookup: CDR1 SGHNT, CDR2 YYREEE (reference sequence). The CDR3 extends over 15 amino acids. Losses at the gene ends were 2 bases for V and 6 bases for J; bases not matched to a gene: 4.

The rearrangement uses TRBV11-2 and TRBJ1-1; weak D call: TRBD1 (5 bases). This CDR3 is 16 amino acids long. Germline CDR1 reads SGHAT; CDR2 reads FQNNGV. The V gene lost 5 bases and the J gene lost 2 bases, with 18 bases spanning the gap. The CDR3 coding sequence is TGTGCCAGCAGCGTTTGGGGCCAGGGCTTCAACACTGAAGCTTTCTTT. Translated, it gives CASSVWGQGFNTEAFF.

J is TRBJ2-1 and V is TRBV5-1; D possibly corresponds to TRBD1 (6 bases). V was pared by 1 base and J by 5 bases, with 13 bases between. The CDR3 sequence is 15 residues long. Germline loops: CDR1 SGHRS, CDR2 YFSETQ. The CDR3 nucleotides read TGCGCCAGCAGCTTGCAGGCAGGGGTGAACAATGAGCAGTTCTTC. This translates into CASSLQAGVNNEQFF.

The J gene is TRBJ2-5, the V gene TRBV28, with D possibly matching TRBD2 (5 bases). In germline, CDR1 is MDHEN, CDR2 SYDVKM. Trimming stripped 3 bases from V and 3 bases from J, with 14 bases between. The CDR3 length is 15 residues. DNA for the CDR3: TGTGCCAGCAGTTTCTCAGGACTGGGCGAAGAGACCCAGTACTTC. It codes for CASSFSGLGEETQYF.

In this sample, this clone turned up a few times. CDR3 DNA: TGTGCCAGCAGCTTAGCCGGGGGTCAATCCTACGAGCAGTACTTC. Protein sequence: CASSLAGGQSYEQYF. The rearrangement joins TRBV11-3 to TRBJ2-7, with a possible D match to TRBD2 (6 bases). CDR3 size: 15 residues. V dropped 1 base and J dropped 1 base, with 11 bases sitting between them. The germline V gene encodes CDR1 SGHNT and CDR2 YENEEA.

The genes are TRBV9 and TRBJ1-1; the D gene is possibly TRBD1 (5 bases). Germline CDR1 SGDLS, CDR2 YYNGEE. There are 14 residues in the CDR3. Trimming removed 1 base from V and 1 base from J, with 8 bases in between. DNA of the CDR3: TGTGCCAGCAGCGTAAGAGACAGGAACACTGAAGCTTTCTTT. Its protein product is CASSVRDRNTEAFF. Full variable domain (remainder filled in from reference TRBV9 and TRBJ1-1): DSGVTQTPKHLITATGQRVTLRCSPRSGDLSVYWYQQSLDQGLQFLIQYYNGEERAKGNILERFSAQQFPDLHSELNLSSLELGDSALYFCASSVRDRNTEAFFGQGTRLTVV.

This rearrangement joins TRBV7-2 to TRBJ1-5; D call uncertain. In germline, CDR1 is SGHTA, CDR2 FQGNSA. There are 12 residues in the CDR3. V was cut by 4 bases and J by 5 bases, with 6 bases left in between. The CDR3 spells CASSSRDQPQHF. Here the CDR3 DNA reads TGTGCCAGCAGCTCTCGGGATCAGCCCCAGCATTTT.

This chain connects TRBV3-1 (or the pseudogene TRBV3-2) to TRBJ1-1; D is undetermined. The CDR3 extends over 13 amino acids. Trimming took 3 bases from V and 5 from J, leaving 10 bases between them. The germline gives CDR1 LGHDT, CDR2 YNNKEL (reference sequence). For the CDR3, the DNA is TGTGCCAGCAGCCACCGAGGGCCTACTGAAGCTTTCTTT. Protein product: CASSHRGPTEAFF.

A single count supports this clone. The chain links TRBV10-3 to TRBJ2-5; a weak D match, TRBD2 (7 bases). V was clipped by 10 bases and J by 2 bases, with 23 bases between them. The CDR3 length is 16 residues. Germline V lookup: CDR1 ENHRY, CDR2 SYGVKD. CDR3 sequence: CATHNLYRGAQETQYF. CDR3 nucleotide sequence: TGTGCCACCCATAACCTCTATCGGGGGGCTCAAGAGACCCAGTACTTC.

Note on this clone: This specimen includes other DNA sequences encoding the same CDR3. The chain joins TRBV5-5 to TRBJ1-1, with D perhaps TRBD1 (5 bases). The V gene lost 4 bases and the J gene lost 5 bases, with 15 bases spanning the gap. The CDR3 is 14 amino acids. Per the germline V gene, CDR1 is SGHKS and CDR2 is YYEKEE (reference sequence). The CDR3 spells CASSLRQGGTEAFF. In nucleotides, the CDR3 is TGTGCCAGCAGCCTCCGGCAGGGAGGAACTGAAGCTTTCTTT.

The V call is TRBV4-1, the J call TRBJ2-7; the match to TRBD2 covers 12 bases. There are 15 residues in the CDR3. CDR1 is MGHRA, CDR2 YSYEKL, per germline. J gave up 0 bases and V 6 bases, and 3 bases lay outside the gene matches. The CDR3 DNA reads TGCGCCAGCAGAGCGACTAGCGGGAGCTCCTACGAGCAGTACTTC. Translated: CASRATSGSSYEQYF.

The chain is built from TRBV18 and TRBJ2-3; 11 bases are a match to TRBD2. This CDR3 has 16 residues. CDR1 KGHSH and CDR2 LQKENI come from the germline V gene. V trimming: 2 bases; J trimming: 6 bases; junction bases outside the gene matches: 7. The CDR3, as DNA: TGTGCCAGCTCACCAGCACTAGCGGGGGTGTCGGATACGCAGTATTTT. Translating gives CASSPALAGVSDTQYF.

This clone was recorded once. The CDR3 DNA reads as TGTGCCAGCAGCTCGGGAGGAGGAAACACCATATATTTT. It specifies CASSSGGGNTIYF. This chain uses TRBV7-9 with TRBJ1-3; D unclear. CDR3 length equals 13 residues. The ends were cut back, 4 bases at V and 4 bases at J, with 8 bases in the middle. Germline assignment: CDR1 SEHNR and CDR2 FQNEAQ (reference sequence).

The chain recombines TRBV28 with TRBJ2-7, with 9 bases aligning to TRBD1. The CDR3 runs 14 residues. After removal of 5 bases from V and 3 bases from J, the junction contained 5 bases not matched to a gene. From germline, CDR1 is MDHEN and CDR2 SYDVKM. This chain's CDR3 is CASSPGTGIYEQYF. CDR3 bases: TGTGCCAGCAGTCCGGGGACAGGGATCTACGAGCAGTACTTC.

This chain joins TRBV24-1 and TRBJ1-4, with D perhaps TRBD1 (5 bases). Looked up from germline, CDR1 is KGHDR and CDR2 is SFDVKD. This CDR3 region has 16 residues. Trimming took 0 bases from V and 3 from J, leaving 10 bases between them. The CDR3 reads CATSDLLGEANEKLFF. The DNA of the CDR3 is TGTGCCACCAGTGATTTGCTGGGGGAGGCTAATGAAAAACTGTTTTTT.

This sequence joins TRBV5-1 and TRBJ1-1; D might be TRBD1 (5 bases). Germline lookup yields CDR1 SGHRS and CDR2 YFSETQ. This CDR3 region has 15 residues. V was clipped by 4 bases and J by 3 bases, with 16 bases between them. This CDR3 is CASSRGGDSDTEAFF. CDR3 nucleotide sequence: TGCGCCAGCAGCCGCGGGGGGGATTCGGACACTGAAGCTTTCTTT.

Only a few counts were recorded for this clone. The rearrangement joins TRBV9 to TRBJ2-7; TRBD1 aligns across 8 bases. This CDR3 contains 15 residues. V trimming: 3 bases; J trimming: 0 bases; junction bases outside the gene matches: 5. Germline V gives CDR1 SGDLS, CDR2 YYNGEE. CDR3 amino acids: CASSDGQGPSYEQYF. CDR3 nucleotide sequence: TGTGCCAGCAGCGACGGACAGGGTCCCTCCTACGAGCAGTACTTC.

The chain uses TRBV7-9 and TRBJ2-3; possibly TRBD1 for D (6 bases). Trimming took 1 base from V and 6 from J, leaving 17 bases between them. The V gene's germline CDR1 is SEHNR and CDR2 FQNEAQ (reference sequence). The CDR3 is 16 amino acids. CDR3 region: CASSLDPGLGADTQYF. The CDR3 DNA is TGTGCCAGCAGCTTAGATCCAGGCTTGGGGGCCGATACGCAGTATTTT.

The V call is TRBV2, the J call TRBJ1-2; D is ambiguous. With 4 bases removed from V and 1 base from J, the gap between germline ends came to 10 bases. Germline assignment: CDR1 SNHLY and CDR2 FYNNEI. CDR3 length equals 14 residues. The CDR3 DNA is TGTGCCAGCAGTGCTGGCAGACTTAACTATGGCTACACCTTC. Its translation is CASSAGRLNYGYTF.

The CDR3 loop reads CASSTQGGTQYF. CDR3 nucleotide sequence: TGTGCCAGCAGCACACAGGGGGGAACGCAGTATTTT. The rearrangement joins TRBV6-5 to TRBJ2-3, with 8 bases lining up with TRBD1. The CDR3 length is 12 residues. V dropped 6 bases and J dropped 9; count of bases not matched to a gene: 5. Germline lookup yields CDR1 MNHEY and CDR2 SVGAGI.

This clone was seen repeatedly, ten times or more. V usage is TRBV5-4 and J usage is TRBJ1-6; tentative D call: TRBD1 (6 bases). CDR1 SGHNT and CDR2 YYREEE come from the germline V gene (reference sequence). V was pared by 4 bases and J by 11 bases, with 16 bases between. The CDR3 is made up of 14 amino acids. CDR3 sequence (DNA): TGTGCCAGCAGCGCCACAGGGTCAGAGACACCCCTCCACTTT. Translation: CASSATGSETPLHF. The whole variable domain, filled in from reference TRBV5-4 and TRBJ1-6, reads ETGVTQSPTHLIKTRGQQVTLRCSSQSGHNTVSWYQQALGQGPQFIFQYYREEENGRGNFPPRFSGLQFPNYSSELNVNALELDDSALYLCASSATGSETPLHFGNGTRLTVT.

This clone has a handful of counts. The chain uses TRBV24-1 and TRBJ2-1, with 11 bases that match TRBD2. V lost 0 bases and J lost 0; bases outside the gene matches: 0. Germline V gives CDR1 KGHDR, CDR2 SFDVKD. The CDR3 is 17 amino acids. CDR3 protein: CATSDLTSGSSYNEQFF. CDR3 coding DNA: TGTGCCACCAGTGATTTGACTAGCGGGAGCTCCTACAATGAGCAGTTCTTC.